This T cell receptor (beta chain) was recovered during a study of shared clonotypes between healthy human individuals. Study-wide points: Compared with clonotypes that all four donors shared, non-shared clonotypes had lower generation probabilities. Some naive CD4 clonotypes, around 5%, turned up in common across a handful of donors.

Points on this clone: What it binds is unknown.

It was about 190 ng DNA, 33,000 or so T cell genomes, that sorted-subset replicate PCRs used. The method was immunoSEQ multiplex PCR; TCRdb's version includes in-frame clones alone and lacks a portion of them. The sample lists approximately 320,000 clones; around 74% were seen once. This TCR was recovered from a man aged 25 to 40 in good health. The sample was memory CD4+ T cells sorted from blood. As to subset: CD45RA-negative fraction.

In DNA, the CDR3 is TGTGCCAGCAGAAAAACACAGGGTAGAGAAGGTGAAGCTTTCTTT. It specifies CASRKTQGREGEAFF. The chain carries TRBV7-9 and TRBJ1-1; D might be TRBD1 (6 bases). This CDR3 has 15 residues. Trimming took 6 bases from V and 7 from J, leaving 21 bases between them. Germline CDR1 reads SEHNR; CDR2 reads FQNEAQ (reference sequence).